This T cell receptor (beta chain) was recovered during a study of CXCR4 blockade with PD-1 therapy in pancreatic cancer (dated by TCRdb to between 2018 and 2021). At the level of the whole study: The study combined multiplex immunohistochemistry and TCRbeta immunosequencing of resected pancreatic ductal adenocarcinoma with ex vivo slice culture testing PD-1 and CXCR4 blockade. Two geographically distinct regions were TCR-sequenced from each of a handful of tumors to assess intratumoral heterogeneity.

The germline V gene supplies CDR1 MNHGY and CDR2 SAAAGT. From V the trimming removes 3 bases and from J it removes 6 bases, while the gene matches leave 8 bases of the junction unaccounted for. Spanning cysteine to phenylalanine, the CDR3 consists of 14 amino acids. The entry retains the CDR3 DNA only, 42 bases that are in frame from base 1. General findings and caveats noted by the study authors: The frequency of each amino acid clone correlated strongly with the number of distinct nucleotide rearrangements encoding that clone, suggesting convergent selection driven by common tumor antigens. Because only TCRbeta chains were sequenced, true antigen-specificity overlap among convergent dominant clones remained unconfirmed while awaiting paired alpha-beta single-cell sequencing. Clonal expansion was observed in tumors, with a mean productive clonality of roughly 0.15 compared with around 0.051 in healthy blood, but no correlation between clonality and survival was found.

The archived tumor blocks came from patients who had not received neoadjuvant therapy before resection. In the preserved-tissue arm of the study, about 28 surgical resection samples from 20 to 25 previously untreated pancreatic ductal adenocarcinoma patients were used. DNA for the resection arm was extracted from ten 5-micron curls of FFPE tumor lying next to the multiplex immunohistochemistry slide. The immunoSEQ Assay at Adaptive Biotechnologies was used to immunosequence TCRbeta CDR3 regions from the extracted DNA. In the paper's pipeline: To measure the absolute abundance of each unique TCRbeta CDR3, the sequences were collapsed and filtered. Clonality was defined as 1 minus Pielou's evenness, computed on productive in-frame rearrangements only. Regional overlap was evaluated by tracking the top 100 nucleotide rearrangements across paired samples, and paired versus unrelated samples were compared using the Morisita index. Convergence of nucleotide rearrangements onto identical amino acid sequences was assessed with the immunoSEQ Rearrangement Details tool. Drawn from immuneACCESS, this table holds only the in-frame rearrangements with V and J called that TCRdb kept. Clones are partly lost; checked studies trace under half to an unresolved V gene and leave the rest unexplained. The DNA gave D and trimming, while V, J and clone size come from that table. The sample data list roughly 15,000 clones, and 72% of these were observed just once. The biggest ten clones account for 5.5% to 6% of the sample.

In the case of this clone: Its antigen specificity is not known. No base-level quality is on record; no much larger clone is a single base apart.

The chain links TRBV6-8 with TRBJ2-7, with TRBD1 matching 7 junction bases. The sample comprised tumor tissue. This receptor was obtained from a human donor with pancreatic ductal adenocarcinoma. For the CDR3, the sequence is CASSYDREVGEQYF. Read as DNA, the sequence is TGTGCCAGCAGTTATGACAGGGAAGTTGGCGAGCAGTACTTC.